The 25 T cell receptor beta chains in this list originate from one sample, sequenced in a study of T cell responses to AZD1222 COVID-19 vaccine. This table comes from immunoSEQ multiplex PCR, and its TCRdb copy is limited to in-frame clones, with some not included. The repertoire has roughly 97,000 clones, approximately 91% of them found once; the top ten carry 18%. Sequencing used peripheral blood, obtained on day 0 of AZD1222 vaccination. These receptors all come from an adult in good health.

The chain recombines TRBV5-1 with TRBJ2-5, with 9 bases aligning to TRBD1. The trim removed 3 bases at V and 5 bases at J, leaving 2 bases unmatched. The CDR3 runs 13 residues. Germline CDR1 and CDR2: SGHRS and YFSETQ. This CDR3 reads CASSWTGDETQYF. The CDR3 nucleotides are TGCGCCAGCAGCTGGACAGGGGACGAGACCCAGTACTTC.

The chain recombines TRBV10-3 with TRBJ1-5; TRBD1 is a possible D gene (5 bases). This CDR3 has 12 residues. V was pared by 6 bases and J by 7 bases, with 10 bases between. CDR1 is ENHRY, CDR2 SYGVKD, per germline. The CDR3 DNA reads TGTGCCATCAGGGCCCCAGGGCAGCCCCAGCATTTT. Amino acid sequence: CAIRAPGQPQHF.

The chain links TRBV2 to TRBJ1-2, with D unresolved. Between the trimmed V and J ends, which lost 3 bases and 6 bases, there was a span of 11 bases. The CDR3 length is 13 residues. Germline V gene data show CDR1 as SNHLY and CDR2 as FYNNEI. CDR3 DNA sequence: TGTGCCAGCAGTGATCAAGGGCTGGATGGCTACACCTTC. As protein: CASSDQGLDGYTF.

The CDR3 bases are TGTGCCAGCAGGGGTGAAGGGGAGACCCAGTACTTC. Translated: CASRGEGETQYF. The chain is built from TRBV6-5 and TRBJ2-5; no definite D call. This CDR3 has 12 residues. V was cut by 6 bases and J by 5 bases, with 10 bases left in between. CDR1 and CDR2 (germline): MNHEY, SVGAGI.

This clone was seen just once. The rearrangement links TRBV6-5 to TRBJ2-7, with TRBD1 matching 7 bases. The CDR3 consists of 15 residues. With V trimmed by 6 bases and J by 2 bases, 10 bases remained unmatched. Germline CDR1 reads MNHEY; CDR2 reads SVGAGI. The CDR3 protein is CASSHIRDSPYEQYF. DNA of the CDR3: TGTGCCAGCAGCCACATCCGGGACAGCCCCTACGAGCAGTACTTC.

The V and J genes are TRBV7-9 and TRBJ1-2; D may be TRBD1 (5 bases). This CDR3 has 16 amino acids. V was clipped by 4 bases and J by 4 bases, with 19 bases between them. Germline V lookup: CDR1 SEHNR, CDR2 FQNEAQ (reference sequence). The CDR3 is CASSSLQGRASYGYTF. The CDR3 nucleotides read TGTGCCAGCAGCTCACTTCAGGGCAGGGCCTCCTATGGCTACACCTTC.

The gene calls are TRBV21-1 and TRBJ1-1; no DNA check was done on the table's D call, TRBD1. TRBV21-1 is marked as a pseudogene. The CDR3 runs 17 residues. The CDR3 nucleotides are TGTGCCAGCAGCAAAGTACAGGGTTCCTACCTAAGCTCTGAAGCTTTCTTT. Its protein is CASSKVQGSYLSSEAFF.

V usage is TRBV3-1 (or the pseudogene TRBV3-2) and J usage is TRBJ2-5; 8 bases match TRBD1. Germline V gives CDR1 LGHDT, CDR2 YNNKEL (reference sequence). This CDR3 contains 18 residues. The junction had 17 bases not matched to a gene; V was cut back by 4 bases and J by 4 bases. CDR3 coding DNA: TGTGCCAGCAGCCGAAGGGATCGGACAGGGAGTGAAGGAGAGACCCAGTACTTC. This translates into CASSRRDRTGSEGETQYF.

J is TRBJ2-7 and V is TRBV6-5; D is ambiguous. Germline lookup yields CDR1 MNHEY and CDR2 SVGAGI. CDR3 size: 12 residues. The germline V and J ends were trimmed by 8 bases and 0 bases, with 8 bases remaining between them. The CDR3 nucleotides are TGTGCCAGCCATCTCCCCTCCTACGAGCAGTACTTC. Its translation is CASHLPSYEQYF.

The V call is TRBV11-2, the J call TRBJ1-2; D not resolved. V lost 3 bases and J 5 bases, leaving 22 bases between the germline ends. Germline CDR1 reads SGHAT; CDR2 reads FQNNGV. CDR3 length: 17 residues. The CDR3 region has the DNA TGTGCCAGCAGCTTTCGAGTCGGGCGGAGGGAGGAGTATGGCTACACCTTC. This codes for CASSFRVGRREEYGYTF.

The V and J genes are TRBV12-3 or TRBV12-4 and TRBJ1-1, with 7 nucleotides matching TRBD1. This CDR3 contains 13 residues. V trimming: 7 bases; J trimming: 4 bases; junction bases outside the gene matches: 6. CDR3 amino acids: CASILGGGTEAFF. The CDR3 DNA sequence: TGTGCCAGCATCCTAGGGGGCGGCACTGAAGCTTTCTTT.

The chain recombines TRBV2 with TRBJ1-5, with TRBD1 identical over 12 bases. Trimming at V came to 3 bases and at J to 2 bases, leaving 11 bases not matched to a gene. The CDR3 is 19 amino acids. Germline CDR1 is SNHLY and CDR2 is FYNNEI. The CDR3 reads CASSDHRDRGQSGNQPQHF. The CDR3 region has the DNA TGTGCCAGCAGTGACCACCGGGACAGGGGGCAATCCGGCAATCAGCCCCAGCATTTT. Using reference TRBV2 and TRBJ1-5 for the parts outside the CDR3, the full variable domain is EPEVTQTPSHQVTQMGQEVILRCVPISNHLYFYWYRQILGQKVEFLVSFYNNEISEKSEIFDDQFSVERPDGSNFTLKIRSTKLEDSAMYFCASSDHRDRGQSGNQPQHFGDGTRLSIL.

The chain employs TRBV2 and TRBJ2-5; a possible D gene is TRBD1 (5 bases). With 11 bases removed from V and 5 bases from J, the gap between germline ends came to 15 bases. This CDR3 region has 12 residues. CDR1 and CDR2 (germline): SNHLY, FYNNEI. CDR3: CAGQVMGETQYF. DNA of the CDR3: TGTGCCGGACAAGTAATGGGGGAGACCCAGTACTTC.

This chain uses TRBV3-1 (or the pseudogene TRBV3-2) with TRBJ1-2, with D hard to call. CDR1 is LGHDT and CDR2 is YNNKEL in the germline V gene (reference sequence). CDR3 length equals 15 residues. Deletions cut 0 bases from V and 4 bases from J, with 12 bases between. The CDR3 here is CASSQDLVDPYGYTF. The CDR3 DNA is TGTGCCAGCAGCCAAGATCTTGTGGACCCCTATGGCTACACCTTC.

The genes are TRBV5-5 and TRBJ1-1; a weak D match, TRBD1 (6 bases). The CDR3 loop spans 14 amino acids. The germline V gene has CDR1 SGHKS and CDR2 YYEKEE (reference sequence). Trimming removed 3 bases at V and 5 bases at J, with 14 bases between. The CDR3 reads CASSSLGAGTEAFF. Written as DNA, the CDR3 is TGTGCCAGCAGCTCACTGGGGGCTGGGACTGAAGCTTTCTTT.

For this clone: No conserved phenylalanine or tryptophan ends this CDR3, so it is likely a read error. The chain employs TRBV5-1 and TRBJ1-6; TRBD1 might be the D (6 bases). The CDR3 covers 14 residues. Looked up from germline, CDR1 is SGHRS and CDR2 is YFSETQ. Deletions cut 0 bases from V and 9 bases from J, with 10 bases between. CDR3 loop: CASSLAGRGSPLHL. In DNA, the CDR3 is TGCGCCAGCAGCTTGGCCGGCAGGGGTTCACCCCTCCACCTT.

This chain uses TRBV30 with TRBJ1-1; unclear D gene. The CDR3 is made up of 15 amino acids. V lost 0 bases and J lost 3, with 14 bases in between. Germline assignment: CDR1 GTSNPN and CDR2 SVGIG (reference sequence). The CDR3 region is CAWSVRITGDTEAFF. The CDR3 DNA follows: TGTGCCTGGAGTGTACGTATTACTGGGGACACTGAAGCTTTCTTT.

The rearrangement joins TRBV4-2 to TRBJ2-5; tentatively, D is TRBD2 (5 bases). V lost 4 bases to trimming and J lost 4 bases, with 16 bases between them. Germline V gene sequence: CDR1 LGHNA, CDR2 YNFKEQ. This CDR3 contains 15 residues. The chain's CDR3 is CASSLDWRPGETQYF. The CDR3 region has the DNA TGTGCCAGCAGCCTCGACTGGAGGCCGGGAGAGACCCAGTACTTC.

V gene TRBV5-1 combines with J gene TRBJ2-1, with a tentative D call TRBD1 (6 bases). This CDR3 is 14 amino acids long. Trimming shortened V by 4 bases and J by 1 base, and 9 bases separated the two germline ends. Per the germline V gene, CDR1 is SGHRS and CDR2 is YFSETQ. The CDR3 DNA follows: TGCGCCAGCAGCAGGGACACTTCCTACAATGAGCAGTTCTTC. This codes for CASSRDTSYNEQFF. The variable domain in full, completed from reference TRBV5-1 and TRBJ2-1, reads KAGVTQTPRYLIKTRGQQVTLSCSPISGHRSVSWYQQTPGQGLQFLFEYFSETQRNKGNFPGRFSGRQFSNSRSEMNVSTLELGDSALYLCASSRDTSYNEQFFGPGTRLTVL.

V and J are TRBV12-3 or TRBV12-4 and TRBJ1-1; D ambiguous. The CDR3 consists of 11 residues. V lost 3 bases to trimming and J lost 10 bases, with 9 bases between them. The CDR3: CASSLGNRAFF. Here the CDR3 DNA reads TGTGCCAGCAGTTTGGGTAATCGAGCTTTCTTT.

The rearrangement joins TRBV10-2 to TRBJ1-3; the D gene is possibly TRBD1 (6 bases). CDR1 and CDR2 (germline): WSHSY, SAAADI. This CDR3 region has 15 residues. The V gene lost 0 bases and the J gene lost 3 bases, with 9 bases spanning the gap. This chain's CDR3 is CASSESGGHGNTIYF. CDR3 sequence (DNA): TGCGCCAGCAGTGAGTCCGGGGGACATGGAAACACCATATATTTT.

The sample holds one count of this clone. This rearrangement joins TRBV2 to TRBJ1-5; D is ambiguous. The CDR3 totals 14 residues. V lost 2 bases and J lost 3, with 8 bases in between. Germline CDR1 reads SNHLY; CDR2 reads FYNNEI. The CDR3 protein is CASSEYGLNQPQHF. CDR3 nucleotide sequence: TGTGCCAGCAGTGAATACGGACTCAATCAGCCCCAGCATTTT.

Here the CDR3 reads CASSAPGPYTGELFF. In DNA, the CDR3 is TGTGCCAGCAGTGCTCCGGGACCTTACACCGGGGAGCTGTTTTTT. The V call is TRBV27, the J call TRBJ2-2; D assignment may be TRBD1 or TRBD2 (5 bases each). The CDR3 extends over 15 amino acids. Per the germline V gene, CDR1 is MNHEY and CDR2 is SMNVEV (reference sequence). With 5 bases removed from V and 3 bases from J, the gap between germline ends came to 13 bases.

The CDR3 coding sequence is TGTGCCAGCAGTGAAGATGCGGGGGGGTACTACGAGCAGTACTTC. The encoded protein is CASSEDAGGYYEQYF. The rearrangement links TRBV6-1 to TRBJ2-7, with TRBD2 matching over 9 bases. Germline V CDR1 and CDR2: MNHNS, SASEGT. The CDR3 length is 15 residues. With V trimmed by 1 base and J by 3 bases, 4 bases remained unmatched.

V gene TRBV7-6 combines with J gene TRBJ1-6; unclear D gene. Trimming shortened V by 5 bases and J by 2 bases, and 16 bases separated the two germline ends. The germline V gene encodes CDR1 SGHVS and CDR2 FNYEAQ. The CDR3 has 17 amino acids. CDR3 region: CASSLTQSPTYNSPLHF. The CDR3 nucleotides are TGTGCCAGCAGCCTAACCCAGTCACCGACCTATAATTCACCCCTCCACTTT.